This T cell receptor (beta chain) was observed in a study of blood T cells in healthy people across ages. Primers used in a second PCR of about 7 to 11 cycles were a sample-barcoded 5' primer and a J-beta primer mix. MiXCR was run by TCRdb on the 5' RACE reads, yielding one entry per CDR3 protein. The data show roughly 680,000 distinct CDR3 sequences, roughly 20% seen once. The CDR3 loop spans 12 amino acids. Per the germline V gene, CDR1 is SGHAT and CDR2 is FQNNGV. Losses at the gene ends were 3 bases for V and 8 bases for J; bases not matched to a gene: 3. This clonotype has more than one count but fewer than ten. Its antigen is undetermined. Whole-study results and caveats: Per million T cells, TCR beta diversity dropped roughly linearly as age increased. There were more naive CD4+ cells and higher diversity in long-lived donors than in aged donors.

The chain recombines TRBV11-2 with TRBJ1-1, with 7 positions matching TRBD1. The sample was blood. The clonotype originates from a man between 65 and 79 years old in good health. CDR3 region: CASSFEGAEAFF. In DNA, the CDR3 is TGTGCCAGCAGCTTCGAGGGGGCGGAAGCTTTCTTT. The full variable domain, rest sourced from reference TRBV11-2 and TRBJ1-1, is EAGVAQSPRYKIIEKRQSVAFWCNPISGHATLYWYQQILGQGPKLLIQFQNNGVVDDSQLPKDRFSAERLKGVDSTLKIQPAKLEDSAVYLCASSFEGAEAFFGQGTRLTVV.